This T cell receptor beta chain is drawn from a study of blood T cell repertoires in COVID-19. As for the study in general: Some COVID-19 samples were acute and others convalescent; all came from the United States, Italy and Spain. From T cells, B-cell-depleted T cells, or PBMCs came the material, which was cDNA or gDNA.

Germline assignment: CDR1 SGHAT and CDR2 FQNNGV. The V gene lost 3 bases and the J gene lost 3 bases, with 27 bases spanning the gap. This CDR3 region has 19 residues. Per the original methods: Amplification of reference gene primers was used by the study to estimate nucleated cell counts. Clones were sequenced by immunoSEQ multiplex PCR, and TCRdb holds only the in-frame ones, with some missing. Clone size and the V and J calls come from that table; the DNA yielded D and trimming. The sample lists 200,000 to 250,000 clones; approximately 85% were seen once. This TCR came from a man older than 75 with acute or convalescent COVID-19. The J gene is TRBJ2-7, the V gene TRBV11-2, with D possibly matching TRBD1 (5 bases). Sequencing used peripheral blood. In nucleotides, the CDR3 is TGTGCCAGCAGCTTTTCCAGTCATCCAGGCAGGGCGCAAAGCTACGAGCAGTACTTC. It is translated as CASSFSSHPGRAQSYEQYF.